Sequencing of this T cell receptor beta chain was carried out in a study of CD8 T cells in ankylosing spondylitis. TCRdb re-analysed the 5' RACE reads in MiXCR, keeping a single row per CDR3 protein. The sample yields about 480,000 distinct CDR3 sequences, about a sixth seen once. With regard to this clonotype: Its antigen is as yet unknown. One junction end does not reproduce the germline sequence, and a read error may be involved.

Study outcomes and limitations: Reportedly, significant enrichment of disease-linked clones occurred in matched ankylosing spondylitis synovial fluid. What seemed typical of ankylosing spondylitis blood was a TCR beta motif built from several highly homologous variants.

The CDR3 consists of 16 residues. CDR1 and CDR2 (germline): MNHEY, SVGAGI. The sample taken for sequencing was blood, either unsorted or a sorted T cell fraction (not recorded which). The chain combines TRBV6-5 with TRBJ1-1; D not certain. The sequence came from a male donor with ankylosing spondylitis. CDR3 protein: CASSYRAGRQNTQAFF. For the CDR3, the DNA is TGTGCCAGCAGTTATCGGGCAGGCAGGCAGAACACTCAAGCTTTCTTT.